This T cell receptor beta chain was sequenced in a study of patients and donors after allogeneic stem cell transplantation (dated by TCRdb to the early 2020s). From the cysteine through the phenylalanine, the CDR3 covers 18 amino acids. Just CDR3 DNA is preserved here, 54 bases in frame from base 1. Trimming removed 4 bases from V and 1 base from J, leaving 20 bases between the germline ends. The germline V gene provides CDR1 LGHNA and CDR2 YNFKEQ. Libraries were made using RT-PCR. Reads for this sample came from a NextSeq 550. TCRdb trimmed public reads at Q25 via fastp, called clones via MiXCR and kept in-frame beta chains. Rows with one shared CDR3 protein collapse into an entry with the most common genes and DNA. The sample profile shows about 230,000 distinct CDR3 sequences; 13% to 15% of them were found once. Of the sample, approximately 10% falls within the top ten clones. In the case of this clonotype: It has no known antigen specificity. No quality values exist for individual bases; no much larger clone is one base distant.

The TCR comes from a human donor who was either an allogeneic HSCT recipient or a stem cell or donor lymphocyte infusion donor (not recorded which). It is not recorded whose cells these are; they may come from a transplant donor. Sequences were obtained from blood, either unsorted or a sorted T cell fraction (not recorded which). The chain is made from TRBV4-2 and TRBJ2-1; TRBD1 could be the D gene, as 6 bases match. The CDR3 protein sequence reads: CASSLYQQGRGSYNEQFF. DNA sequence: TGTGCCAGCAGCCTCTACCAGCAGGGCAGGGGATCCTACAATGAGCAGTTCTTC.